What follows is one T cell receptor beta chain and its context. V lost 1 base and J lost 1; bases outside the gene matches: 12. CDR1 is LGHNA, CDR2 YSLEER, per germline. CDR3 length equals 19 residues. This sample was included in a study of blood T cell repertoires in COVID-19. Study-wide background: Donors in the United States, Italy and Spain gave samples during acute or convalescent COVID-19.

How the authors handled the data: For nucleated cells, counts were estimated from reference gene primer amplification. Some clones are missing from TCRdb's copy, which holds only in-frame ones; the method was immunoSEQ multiplex PCR. V, J and clone size derive from that table, while D and trimming were established from the DNA sequence. The sample lists just over 150,000 clones; about four fifths were seen once. The chain employs TRBV4-3 and TRBJ2-2; 7 bases agree with TRBD2. Sequencing was carried out using peripheral blood. This clonotype originated in a man aged 60 to 69 with acute or convalescent COVID-19. CDR3 region: CASSQAPGGPERNTGELFF. As DNA, the CDR3 is TGCGCCAGCAGCCAAGCTCCGGGGGGACCAGAGAGGAACACCGGGGAGCTGTTTTTT.